The 3 T cell receptor beta chains below come from one sample, sequenced in a study of T cells in localized non-small cell lung cancer. Profiling relied on immunoSEQ multiplex PCR, and the TCRdb table lists in-frame clones only, not all of them. The table has 2,500 to 3,500 clones, roughly 32% seen once. The input for sequencing was lung tumor tissue, taken before any cancer treatment. These receptors all stem from a female donor over 55 with stage II squamous cell lung carcinoma.

This rearrangement joins TRBV6-8 to TRBJ2-7; TRBD1 aligns across 12 bases. Trimming at V came to 5 bases and at J to 5 bases, leaving 10 bases not matched to a gene. The CDR3 runs to 16 residues. CDR1 MNHGY and CDR2 SAAAGT come from the germline V gene. The CDR3 protein is CASSAHRGQGADEQYF. CDR3 sequence (DNA): TGTGCCAGCAGTGCTCACCGGGGACAGGGGGCGGACGAGCAGTACTTC.

The chain has TRBV5-1 and TRBJ2-7; 7 nucleotides agree with TRBD1. The CDR3 runs 14 residues. Germline CDR1 reads SGHRS; CDR2 reads YFSETQ. V shed 0 bases, J shed 4 bases, and the junction held 4 bases outside the gene matches. CDR3: CASSLGQGNYEQYF. CDR3 in DNA: TGCGCCAGCAGCTTGGGACAGGGAAATTACGAGCAGTACTTC. Full variable domain (missing parts from reference TRBV5-1 and TRBJ2-7): KAGVTQTPRYLIKTRGQQVTLSCSPISGHRSVSWYQQTPGQGLQFLFEYFSETQRNKGNFPGRFSGRQFSNSRSEMNVSTLELGDSALYLCASSLGQGNYEQYFGPGTRLTVT.

This chain connects TRBV18 to TRBJ2-7; 7 bases agree with TRBD2. V lost 4 bases to trimming and J lost 0 bases; unmatched junction nucleotides: 6. Germline loops: CDR1 KGHSH, CDR2 LQKENI. The CDR3 is 15 residues long. CDR3 loop: CASSLLAVSSYEQYF. Here the CDR3 DNA reads TGTGCCAGCTCACTTCTAGCGGTAAGCTCCTACGAGCAGTACTTC. Complete variable domain (other parts from reference TRBV18 and TRBJ2-7): NAGVMQNPRHLVRRRGQEARLRCSPMKGHSHVYWYRQLPEEGLKFMVYLQKENIIDESGMPKERFSAEFPKEGPSILRIQQVVRGDSAAYFCASSLLAVSSYEQYFGPGTRLTVT.